The source of this TCR beta chain is a study of early stage breast cancer tumors (TCRdb year 2017). For the wider study: Of the approximately 15 invasive breast tumors, eleven to twelve were found to be estrogen receptor-positive, progesterone receptor-positive and HER2-negative. Of the approximately 12 ER+/PR+/HER2- tumors, eight were classified as invasive ductal carcinomas and four as invasive lobular carcinomas. Across all samples, 2 million to 3 million templates representing roughly 1,100,000 unique clonotypes were detected. The average read coverage per sample was roughly 10-fold.

The study profiled bulk TCR beta-chain repertoires in matched peripheral blood, tumor and adjacent normal breast tissue taken from some 15 patients with early-stage breast cancer. Before surgery, roughly 4.5-11 mL of whole blood was collected in EDTA tubes and processed within 2 hours. Ficoll-Paque centrifugation in SepMate-50 tubes was used to isolate peripheral blood mononuclear cells. PBMCs were cryopreserved in aliquots of roughly 2 to 4.5 million cells in around 90% FBS with around 10% DMSO and kept in liquid nitrogen. The Qiagen AllPrep DNA/RNA Mini kit was used to extract genomic DNA. Sequences MRHNA (CDR1) and SNTAGT (CDR2) are obtained from the germline V gene. V is reduced by 10 bases and J by 7 bases, leaving a spacing of 11 bases between them. The CDR3 contains 11 residues, cysteine and phenylalanine counted. Of all the DNA, just the CDR3 is kept, 33 bases in frame from base 1. Notes on this clone: It has no known antigen specificity. Qualities for individual bases were not recorded, and no much larger clone is one base off.

Every sample was amplified as two independent genomic DNA replicates, using 0.4 to 0.5 ug for blood and roughly 1.4 ug for tumor or normal breast. Following the manufacturer's instructions, the ImmunoSeq Intro kit was used to carry out TCRB sequencing on genomic DNA. Multiplex PCR ran roughly 34 cycles with proprietary primers and spike-in control sequences for absolute quantification. Single-end 150-bp reads were used to sequence an 87-bp fragment covering the CDR3 and the flanking V and J genes. Each lane of an Illumina MiSeq using version 3.0 chemistry carried seven multiplexed samples, with two replicates per sample. The authors' analysis ran thus. Raw data were processed by the vendor's proprietary pipeline, with both replicates merged into one result per sample. To define clonotypes, the study grouped productive rearrangements that shared the V-gene family, CDR3 amino acid sequence and J-gene segment. Clonality was calculated as 1 minus the normalized Shannon entropy (Pielou evenness) of TCRB abundances. To estimate T cell density, the total number of templates was divided by the input cell count, which was inferred from how much DNA went in. Total repertoire diversity and clonality were estimated with Recon using default parameters. A clonotype counted as tumor-enriched if its abundance in tumor exceeded 0.1% and was at least 32-fold higher than its abundance in normal breast. TCRdb limited this immuneACCESS table to in-frame rearrangements with V and J called. A share of clones is missing; checked studies link under half to unresolved V genes, and the rest is unexplained. For V, J and clone size, that table is used; D and trimming come from the DNA. This sample comprises just over 70,000 clones, more than 65% of them detected only once. Roughly 3.2% of the sample goes to the ten largest clones.

What the research found in general, with its limitations: Repertoires from blood resembled normal breast more closely than tumor, and using blood as a reference for each tissue separated tumor from normal in about 85% of the 16 patients. Chain pairing and functional markers such as CD4, CD8 and FOXP3 were not captured by bulk genomic DNA sequencing of unsorted cells. Approximately 2.4-fold higher T cell density and higher clonality were observed in tumors than in adjacent normal breast tissue. Because the cohort was small, a breakdown by tumor subtype could not be done. Enriched TCRB sequences shared across patients were mostly commonly generated sequences, unlikely to play an important role in the tumor microenvironment.

Sequences were obtained from blood. The chain employs TRBV6-4 and TRBJ2-4, with no confident D gene call. The receptor was isolated from a person between 55 and 69 years old with breast cancer. The CDR3 loop reads CATQNGNIQYF. The nucleotide sequence reads TGTGCCACCCAAAACGGGAACATTCAGTACTTC.